This record covers a single TCR beta chain. Its antigen is still unknown. The record has no base qualities; no much larger clone is one base away. TCRbeta CDR3 regions were amplified from genomic DNA using the immunoSEQ Assay, a bias-controlled multiplex PCR. The study's processing was this. Nucleated cell counts per sample were estimated from amplification of reference gene primers within the assay. To quantify the absolute abundance of each unique TCRbeta CDR3 rearrangement, sequence reads were collapsed and filtered. For each sample, productive Simpson clonality was calculated as the square root of Simpson's diversity index over productive rearrangements. Held by TCRdb, this immuneACCESS table contains in-frame sequences only and omits some clones. Under half of the omission traces to an unresolved V gene where checked; the cause of the rest is unknown. V and J calls and clone size are those listed in that table; D and trimming were worked out from the DNA. Here the sample has 240,000 or so clones; roughly 80% occur a single time. The ten largest clones take up roughly 7.4% of the sample.

The entry originates in a study of blood T cell repertoires in COVID-19 (dated by TCRdb to the early 2020s). For the wider study: Samples covering the acute and convalescent phases of COVID-19 were provided by collaborators in the United States, Italy and Spain. The material from the prospective study consisted of cDNA or gDNA derived from T cells, B-cell-depleted T cells, or PBMCs. Deeply sampled blood TCRbeta repertoires from subjects exposed to, actively infected with, or recovered from COVID-19 were included in the dataset. A freely available public database, intended as a resource for researchers studying the immune response to SARS-CoV-2, is where the repertoires were released. Samples were obtained from the ongoing ImmuneRACE study (first 160 participants) and from over a thousand subjects provided by 6 global collaborators. Nearly every sample came with metadata listing a de-identified subject ID, COVID-19 status, age in years and sex. Where HLA class I and class II types were available, the types were taken from metadata supplied by the sample provider, not from assay-based typing.

One collaborating source in Seattle enrolled patients during active infection and followed them longitudinally through the course of disease. Collaborating institutions collected whole blood in K2EDTA tubes following their own protocols. For TCRbeta analysis, collaborator samples were shipped as frozen whole blood, as isolated PBMCs, or as DNA extracted from either sample type. What the authors observed across the whole study: The amount of clinical and demographic metadata varied by source and participant and was provided uncurated.

V is pared back by 4 bases and J by 8 bases, with 17 bases lying between the germline termini. Including the terminal cysteine and phenylalanine, the CDR3 comprises 15 residues. Only the CDR3 DNA stays, 45 bases, in frame from base 1. CDR1 and CDR2 (LNHDA, SQIVND) derive from the germline V gene (reference sequence). In this chain, TRBV19 is recombined with TRBJ1-4, with TRBD1 perhaps the D gene, on 6 matching bases. The sequence was collected from a woman of 80 years or more with COVID-19, enrolled during active disease. Material for sequencing was peripheral blood. This receptor carries the CDR3 CASSSLTGIQEKLFF. At the DNA level, the sequence is TGTGCCAGTAGTAGCCTAACAGGGATTCAGGAAAAACTGTTTTTT.